This T cell receptor (beta chain) emerged from a study of CD8 T cells in Susac syndrome. Germline CDR1 is SGHRS and CDR2 is YFSETQ. Trimming cost V 4 bases and J 3 bases, with 17 bases left between them. The CDR3 spans 15 residues. TCR beta was sequenced from blood CD8+ and CD4+ T cells. Healthy donors constituted the controls, which were matched for age and sex. With random hexamers, reverse transcription was performed on about 0.45 to 1 ug of RNA. An immunoSEQ multiplex PCR generated amplified TCR beta CDR3 products spanning 54 Vbeta and 13 Jbeta. In TCRdb, the immunoSEQ multiplex PCR reads were re-called with MiXCR into one record per CDR3 protein. The sample has about 120,000 distinct CDR3 sequences; approximately 90% are singletons. As regards this clonotype: No antigen is known for it.

Study observations and caveats: The study conceded that relatively few individuals underwent its TCR sequencing and HLA analysis.

The receptor was derived from a human donor in good health. V is TRBV5-1 and J is TRBJ2-7; D possibly uses TRBD1 or TRBD2 (5 bases each). The sequenced material came from CD8+ T cells from PBMCs. Here the CDR3 DNA reads TGCGCCAGCAGCCTGCCGGGACGGCAGTTCTACGAGCAGTACTTC. Amino acids: CASSLPGRQFYEQYF. The full variable domain, completed using reference TRBV5-1 and TRBJ2-7, is KAGVTQTPRYLIKTRGQQVTLSCSPISGHRSVSWYQQTPGQGLQFLFEYFSETQRNKGNFPGRFSGRQFSNSRSEMNVSTLELGDSALYLCASSLPGRQFYEQYFGPGTRLTVT.